The TCR beta chain under discussion was sequenced for a study of T-cell reconstitution after alpha-beta-depleted transplantation in children. Preparation of the TCRbeta library used unique molecular identifiers. MiXCR, applied by TCRdb to the PCR reads, yields one record per CDR3 protein. The data show around 600,000 distinct CDR3 sequences, roughly 17% seen once. The sample consisted of PBMCs from the stem cell graft donor, taken from the stem cell graft. This receptor was identified in a human donor who donated a stem cell graft to a child with acute myeloid leukemia.

This CDR3 reads CAWSRKTGVQETQYF. Written as DNA, the CDR3 is TGTGCCTGGAGTCGGAAGACAGGCGTTCAAGAGACCCAGTACTTC. The rearrangement uses TRBV30 and TRBJ2-5; a possible D gene is TRBD1 (6 bases). With 2 bases removed from V and 2 bases from J, the gap between germline ends came to 15 bases. The CDR3 runs 15 residues. The V gene's germline CDR1 is GTSNPN and CDR2 SVGIG (reference sequence).